The next 30 T cell receptor beta chains were all read from a single sample in a study of blood T cell repertoires in COVID-19. The protocol was immunoSEQ multiplex PCR, while the TCRdb copy is restricted to in-frame clones and leaves out a portion. The sample lists 250,000 to 350,000 clones; around 82% were seen once. Material: peripheral blood. These receptors were obtained from a person aged 70 to 80 with COVID-19, enrolled during active disease.

The chain has TRBV5-6 and TRBJ1-4; D not certain. This CDR3 spans 13 amino acids. The V and J ends lost 1 base and 4 bases respectively, with 5 bases between them. In germline, CDR1 is SGHDT, CDR2 YYEEEE. Here the CDR3 reads CASSLFLNEKLFF. The CDR3 DNA reads as TGTGCCAGCAGCTTGTTCCTTAATGAAAAACTGTTTTTT. Filled out from reference TRBV5-6 and TRBJ1-4, the complete variable domain reads DAGVTQSPTHLIKTRGQQVTLRCSPKSGHDTVSWYQQALGQGPQFIFQYYEEEERQRGNFPDRFSGHQFPNYSSELNVNALLLGDSALYLCASSLFLNEKLFFGSGTQLSVL.

V gene TRBV3-1 (or the pseudogene TRBV3-2) combines with J gene TRBJ2-4, with D tentatively TRBD1 (6 bases). V shed 1 base and J shed 7 bases, with 11 bases lying between them. Germline V gene lookup returns CDR1 LGHDT and CDR2 YNNKEL (reference sequence). This CDR3 has 14 residues. CDR3 loop: CASSQGQVVNIQYF. CDR3 sequence (DNA): TGTGCCAGCAGCCAAGGACAGGTTGTGAACATTCAGTACTTC.

The V call is TRBV30, the J call TRBJ2-3, with TRBD2 matching over 8 bases. The CDR3 is 11 amino acids. Germline-derived CDR1 and CDR2 are GTSNPN and SVGIG (reference sequence). V lost 5 bases and J lost 15; bases outside the gene matches: 10. This chain's CDR3 is CAWFQAGVSYF. For the CDR3, the DNA is TGTGCCTGGTTTCAAGCGGGAGTGAGTTATTTT.

The J gene is TRBJ2-7, the V gene TRBV5-1; 7 nucleotides match TRBD2. Germline V gives CDR1 SGHRS, CDR2 YFSETQ. V was clipped by 4 bases and J by 4 bases; unmatched bases: 11. The CDR3 contains 15 residues. The DNA for the CDR3 is TGCGCCAGCAGCCCGTTCCGTGGGGGGGAATACGAGCAGTACTTC. Its protein is CASSPFRGGEYEQYF.

This chain uses TRBV5-4 with TRBJ2-5, with 11 bases matching TRBD2. Per the germline V gene, CDR1 is SGHNT and CDR2 is YYREEE (reference sequence). V dropped 2 bases and J dropped 5; count of bases not matched to a gene: 11. There are 17 residues in the CDR3. CDR3: CASSFDLAGGIRETQYF. The CDR3 DNA is TGTGCCAGCAGCTTTGATCTAGCGGGGGGTATCCGGGAGACCCAGTACTTC. The whole variable domain, filled in from reference TRBV5-4 and TRBJ2-5, reads ETGVTQSPTHLIKTRGQQVTLRCSSQSGHNTVSWYQQALGQGPQFIFQYYREEENGRGNFPPRFSGLQFPNYSSELNVNALELDDSALYLCASSFDLAGGIRETQYFGPGTRLLVL.

Here the CDR3 reads CASSESIWGGGQGGYTF. For the CDR3, the DNA is TGCGCCAGCAGTGAGTCGATTTGGGGCGGAGGACAGGGTGGCTACACCTTC. The chain couples TRBV10-2 to TRBJ1-2; TRBD1 agrees at 8 bases. V shed 0 bases, J shed 7 bases, and the junction held 13 bases outside the gene matches. This CDR3 is built from 17 residues. Germline values: CDR1 WSHSY, CDR2 SAAADI.

The J gene is TRBJ2-3, the V gene TRBV6-6; the D is unclear. Germline CDR1 reads MNHNY; CDR2 reads SVGAGI (reference sequence). CDR3 length: 14 amino acids. V lost 4 bases to trimming and J lost 2 bases, with 10 bases between them. The CDR3 loop is CASSFMRITDTQYF. In DNA form, the CDR3 reads TGTGCCAGCAGTTTCATGAGGATCACAGATACGCAGTATTTT.

The chain combines TRBV7-2 with TRBJ1-1, with unresolved D. V was clipped by 7 bases and J by 7 bases, with 16 bases between them. Per the germline V gene, CDR1 is SGHTA and CDR2 is FQGNSA. The length of the CDR3 is 13 residues. The DNA of the CDR3 is TGTGCCAGCAAACTACCGGAGGGCGGTGAAGCTTTCTTT. As protein: CASKLPEGGEAFF.

CDR3 bases: TGCAGCGTTTTCCCTAGTCCGGGGGGGGCCCGAGAGACCCAGTACTTC. It is translated as CSVFPSPGGARETQYF. J is TRBJ2-5 and V is TRBV29-1; 8 bases map to TRBD2. The CDR3 covers 16 residues. V was pared by 5 bases and J by 4 bases, with 15 bases of the junction left unmatched. Germline loops: CDR1 SQVTM, CDR2 ANQGSEA.

J is TRBJ2-2 and V is TRBV27, with 10 bases that match TRBD2. V gave up 7 bases and J gave up 6 bases; unmatched junction bases: 8. There are 15 residues in the CDR3. Germline V gene lookup returns CDR1 MNHEY and CDR2 SMNVEV (reference sequence). CDR3 amino acids: CASKREGRSAGELFF. The CDR3, as DNA: TGTGCCAGCAAGCGGGAGGGCCGTAGCGCCGGGGAGCTGTTTTTT.

This clone was recorded once. This chain joins TRBV6-5 and TRBJ1-1, with a possible D match to TRBD1 (6 bases). The V end was cut by 6 bases, the J end by 2 bases, with 10 bases between. This CDR3 comprises 13 residues. Per the germline V gene, CDR1 is MNHEY and CDR2 is SVGAGI. CDR3 protein: CASRLTGNTEAFF. For the CDR3, the DNA is TGTGCCAGCAGACTGACAGGAAACACTGAAGCTTTCTTT.

V usage is TRBV12-5 and J usage is TRBJ1-1, with 8 nucleotides matching TRBD1. The CDR3 spans 15 residues. Germline CDR1 is LGHNT and CDR2 is FRNRAP. V lost 4 bases, J lost 1 base, and 5 bases stayed unmatched. The CDR3 DNA follows: TGTGCTAGTGGTTCCGTGGGACAGGCGAACACTGAAGCTTTCTTT. Protein: CASGSVGQANTEAFF.

The chain carries TRBV4-2 and TRBJ2-1, with 14 positions matching TRBD2. J lost 7 bases, V lost 1 base, and 6 bases had no gene match. CDR1 and CDR2 from the germline V gene are LGHNA and YNFKEQ. The CDR3 spans 17 residues. The CDR3 loop reads CASSQAGTSGRMNEQFF. DNA of the CDR3: TGTGCCAGCAGCCAAGCTGGGACTAGCGGGAGAATGAATGAGCAGTTCTTC.

This chain connects TRBV5-6 to TRBJ1-3; D perhaps matches TRBD1 (6 bases). The germline gives CDR1 SGHDT, CDR2 YYEEEE. V was pared by 4 bases and J by 2 bases, with 13 bases between. This CDR3 has 15 residues. This chain's CDR3 is CASSLTGSPGNTIYF. CDR3 in DNA: TGTGCCAGCAGCCTTACAGGGTCTCCTGGAAACACCATATATTTT. Combining the CDR3 with reference TRBV5-6 and TRBJ1-3 gives the whole variable domain DAGVTQSPTHLIKTRGQQVTLRCSPKSGHDTVSWYQQALGQGPQFIFQYYEEEERQRGNFPDRFSGHQFPNYSSELNVNALLLGDSALYLCASSLTGSPGNTIYFGEGSWLTVV.

The chain uses TRBV2 and TRBJ1-1; D is uncertain. There are 15 residues in the CDR3. V was cut by 4 bases and J by 0 bases, with 12 bases left in between. Looked up from germline, CDR1 is SNHLY and CDR2 is FYNNEI. The CDR3 DNA follows: TGTGCCAGCAGTGTTAACAGCCGCATGAACACTGAAGCTTTCTTT. This codes for CASSVNSRMNTEAFF.

J is TRBJ1-2 and V is TRBV10-3; no clear D. V was clipped by 3 bases and J by 1 base, with 9 bases between them. The CDR3 extends over 14 amino acids. Germline V lookup: CDR1 ENHRY, CDR2 SYGVKD. The DNA of the CDR3 is TGTGCCATCAGTGACGGGGATCTTAACTATGGCTACACCTTC. Amino acid sequence: CAISDGDLNYGYTF.

This chain joins TRBV21-1 and TRBJ1-1; the D call in the table, TRBD1, was not verified against the DNA. TRBV21-1 is listed as a pseudogene. CDR3 size: 19 residues. The CDR3 sequence: CASSSLISSGGSPETEAFF. The CDR3 nucleotides are TGTGCCAGCAGCAGCCTCATCAGTTCAGGGGGCAGTCCAGAGACTGAAGCTTTCTTT.

The genes are TRBV15 and TRBJ1-3; 7 positions agree with TRBD1. The germline gives CDR1 LNHNV, CDR2 YYDKDF (reference sequence). CDR3 size: 15 residues. V was clipped by 1 base and J by 2 bases; unmatched bases: 2. The CDR3 DNA is TGTGCCACCAGCAGAGTGGGGACAGCTGGAAACACCATATATTTT. This encodes CATSRVGTAGNTIYF.

This chain connects TRBV6-6 to TRBJ2-7, with D unclear. Germline V gene sequence: CDR1 MNHNY, CDR2 SVGAGI (reference sequence). CDR3 size: 11 residues. Trimming removed 6 bases from V and 0 bases from J, with 3 bases in between. In DNA form, the CDR3 reads TGTGCCAGCAGGAGCTCCTACGAGCAGTACTTC. It specifies CASRSSYEQYF.

The chain couples TRBV18 to TRBJ1-1; D ambiguous. The CDR3 length is 17 residues. Germline V lookup: CDR1 KGHSH, CDR2 LQKENI. V lost 4 bases, J lost 2 bases, and 20 bases lay in between. CDR3 residues: CASSRLTKELGNTEAFF. The CDR3 DNA follows: TGTGCCAGCTCACGACTGACAAAAGAACTAGGTAACACTGAAGCTTTCTTT. The whole variable domain, filled in from reference TRBV18 and TRBJ1-1, reads NAGVMQNPRHLVRRRGQEARLRCSPMKGHSHVYWYRQLPEEGLKFMVYLQKENIIDESGMPKERFSAEFPKEGPSILRIQQVVRGDSAAYFCASSRLTKELGNTEAFFGQGTRLTVV.

The chain has TRBV20-1 and TRBJ2-7, with D unclear. The CDR3 contains 12 residues. V dropped 3 bases and J dropped 3 bases, with 9 bases sitting between them. Germline V CDR1 and CDR2: DFQATT, SNEGSKA (reference sequence). CDR3 amino acids: CSASIPGYEQYF. Written as DNA, the CDR3 is TGCAGTGCTAGTATCCCGGGCTACGAGCAGTACTTC.

This chain connects TRBV3-1 (or the pseudogene TRBV3-2) to TRBJ1-2, with D maybe TRBD1 (6 bases). Germline V gives CDR1 LGHDT, CDR2 YNNKEL (reference sequence). CDR3 length equals 15 residues. V was clipped by 1 base and J by 6 bases, with 15 bases between them. The CDR3 spells CASSQVARGPHGYTF. The CDR3 DNA reads TGTGCCAGCAGCCAAGTGGCCAGGGGCCCTCATGGCTACACCTTC.

A word on this clone: The sample carries other DNA sequences with the same CDR3. The rearrangement joins TRBV7-8 to TRBJ1-3; D possibly corresponds to TRBD1 (5 bases). Germline V gene sequence: CDR1 SGHVS, CDR2 FQNEAQ. The CDR3 is 15 amino acids. The germline V and J ends were trimmed by 3 bases and 1 base, with 10 bases remaining between them. Here the CDR3 DNA reads TGTGCCAGCAGCTTGAGAGCAGGGTCTGGAAACACCATATATTTT. This translates into CASSLRAGSGNTIYF. Supplemented by reference TRBV7-8 and TRBJ1-3, the full variable domain reads GAGVSQSPRYKVAKRGQDVALRCDPISGHVSLFWYQQALGQGPEFLTYFQNEAQLDKSGLPSDRFFAERPEGSVSTLKIQRTQQEDSAVYLCASSLRAGSGNTIYFGEGSWLTVV.

J is TRBJ1-1 and V is TRBV5-1; TRBD1 matches at 7 bases. The germline CDR1 and CDR2 sequences are SGHRS and YFSETQ. Trimming at V came to 3 bases and at J to 5 bases, leaving 10 bases not matched to a gene. CDR3 length equals 15 residues. The CDR3 region is CASSSQRQGRTEAFF. CDR3 nucleotide sequence: TGCGCCAGCAGCTCCCAAAGACAGGGAAGGACTGAAGCTTTCTTT.

This chain uses TRBV5-1 with TRBJ2-4, with D perhaps matching TRBD2 (6 bases). Germline CDR1 SGHRS, CDR2 YFSETQ. The CDR3 spans 15 residues. Trimming removed 0 bases from V and 6 bases from J, with 13 bases in between. CDR3 amino acids: CASSLAGLASNIQYF. Written as DNA, the CDR3 is TGCGCCAGCAGCTTGGCCGGGCTAGCGTCAAACATTCAGTACTTC.

This chain joins TRBV7-2 and TRBJ2-5; no definite D call. The CDR3 loop spans 12 amino acids. Trimming took 5 bases from V and 5 from J, leaving 9 bases between them. Germline V lookup: CDR1 SGHTA, CDR2 FQGNSA. The CDR3 DNA reads as TGTGCCAGCAGCCCAGGTTCGGAGACCCAGTACTTC. It yields the protein CASSPGSETQYF.

This clone was seen a few times. The chain uses TRBV19 and TRBJ1-2, with D unclear. Per germline, CDR1 LNHDA and CDR2 SQIVND (reference sequence). The CDR3 has 14 residues. V lost 7 bases and J lost 0, with 12 bases in between. CDR3 in amino acids: CASTFVGANYGYTF. In DNA form, the CDR3 reads TGTGCCAGTACGTTCGTCGGAGCTAACTATGGCTACACCTTC.

This clone was observed a handful of times. This rearrangement joins TRBV6-5 to TRBJ1-6, with 7 bases lining up with TRBD1. CDR1 is MNHEY and CDR2 is SVGAGI in the germline V gene. After removal of 8 bases from V and 7 bases from J, the junction contained 5 bases not matched to a gene. The length of the CDR3 is 13 residues. The CDR3 DNA sequence: TGTGCCAGCTCCGGGACAGTGAATTCACCCCTCCACTTT. Translating gives CASSGTVNSPLHF.

The CDR3 reads CATSIMDKTLLVGNQPQHF. CDR3 in DNA: TGTGCCACCAGCATTATGGACAAGACCCTGTTGGTGGGCAATCAGCCCCAGCATTTT. The rearrangement uses TRBV15 and TRBJ1-5; the D gene is possibly TRBD1 (5 bases). V lost 4 bases, J lost 2 bases, and 24 bases lay in between. The CDR3 sequence is 19 residues long. Per germline, CDR1 LNHNV and CDR2 YYDKDF (reference sequence).

The rearrangement uses TRBV24-1 and TRBJ2-3, with 13 nucleotides matching TRBD2. The V gene's germline CDR1 is KGHDR and CDR2 SFDVKD. The CDR3 runs to 17 residues. J gave up 1 base and V 1 base, and 1 base lay outside the gene matches. DNA for the CDR3: TGTGCCACCAGTGATTTCACTAGCGGGGGGGGCACAGATACGCAGTATTTT. As protein: CATSDFTSGGGTDTQYF.